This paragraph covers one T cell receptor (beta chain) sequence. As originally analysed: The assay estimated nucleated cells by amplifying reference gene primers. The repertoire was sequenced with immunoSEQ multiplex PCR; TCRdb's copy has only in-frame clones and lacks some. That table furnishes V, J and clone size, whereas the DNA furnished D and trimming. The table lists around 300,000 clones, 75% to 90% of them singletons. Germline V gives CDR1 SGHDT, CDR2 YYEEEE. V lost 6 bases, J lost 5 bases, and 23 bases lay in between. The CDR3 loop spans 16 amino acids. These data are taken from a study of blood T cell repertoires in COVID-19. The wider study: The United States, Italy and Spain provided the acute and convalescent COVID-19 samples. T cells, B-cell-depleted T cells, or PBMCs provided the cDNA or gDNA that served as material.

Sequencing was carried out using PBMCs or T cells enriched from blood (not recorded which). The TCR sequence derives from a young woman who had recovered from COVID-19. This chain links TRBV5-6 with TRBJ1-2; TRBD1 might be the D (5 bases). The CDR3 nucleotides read TGTGCCAGCAAAAAACCGGGGGTCAGGGCCCAATATGGCTACACCTTC. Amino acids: CASKKPGVRAQYGYTF.